Listed here is a single T cell receptor beta chain. Its antigen is unknown. Sequencing libraries for TCR beta were prepared with iRepertoire HTBI primers and Arm-PCR of CDR3 regions. TCRdb re-called the multiplex PCR reads with MiXCR, one entry per CDR3 protein. The sample lists roughly 530,000 distinct CDR3 sequences; around 15% were seen once. The record originates from a study of regulatory T cells in long-lasting Graves disease. Study-wide results and caveats: Persistent disease favored TRBV28, TRBJ1-2 and TRBJ2-5.

CDR3 length equals 15 residues. Trimming left V 1 base short and J 5 bases short, with 12 bases between. CDR1 and CDR2 (germline): SGHNT, YYREEE (reference sequence). The time point denotes: newly diagnosed GD, antithyroid drugs for less than 3 months. The TCR library was prepared using RNA isolated from PBMCs. This same sample was also taken into another study, of T cells in Graves' hyperthyroidism and ophthalmopathy. That paper notes: Newly diagnosed hyperthyroidism patients aged 18 to 65 years had disease lasting under 2 months. Researchers report that a 13 V-J model separated ophthalmopathy from stable hyperthyroidism.

V gene TRBV5-4 combines with J gene TRBJ2-2, with D perhaps matching TRBD1 (5 bases). This clonotype was sampled from a woman between 40 and 65 years old with Graves disease. The sample in question was peripheral blood mononuclear cells (PBMCs), obtained at new diagnosis, from a patient treated with antithyroid drugs. The CDR3: CASSLSGKGTGELFF. The CDR3 DNA is TGTGCCAGCAGCTTGTCAGGGAAAGGTACCGGGGAGCTGTTTTTT.